This entry describes one T cell receptor beta chain. Its antigen is currently unknown. This sample stems from a study of cytomegalovirus exposure and HLA in healthy donors. PCR primers comprised 60 Vbeta and 13 Jbeta primers. TCRdb's copy holds only in-frame clones and misses some; the assay was immunoSEQ multiplex PCR. Here the sample spans over 150,000 clones, roughly 80% being singletons. Findings and limits, study-wide: Upon later analysis, TCR association rates were observed to vary by HLA locus, being highest for DRB1 and lowest for HLA-C. Rare sequences made up most TCRs, while some public TCRs were found in many donors. TCR beta V- and J-gene trimming, according to a later analysis, was linked to a missense DCLRE1C variant. A few chains linked to CMV were shown in vitro to be specific for CMV antigens.

What was sequenced was PBMCs. The origin of this receptor is a male donor in good health and CMV-seronegative.

CDR3 nucleotides: TGTGCCAGCACCCTTAGGTCCGGAGACTATGGCTACACCTTC. Amino acid sequence: CASTLRSGDYGYTF. The chain uses TRBV6-5 and TRBJ1-2; no clear D gene. V was trimmed by 7 bases and J by 3 bases, leaving 15 bases between them. CDR1 and CDR2 (germline): MNHEY, SVGAGI. CDR3 length: 14 residues.